This TCR beta chain originates from a study of blood T cells in healthy people across ages. Study-wide context: About one barcoded beta molecule per two T cells was captured by template switching.

Trimming at V came to 0 bases and at J to 4 bases, leaving 3 bases not matched to a gene. CDR3 length equals 16 residues. CDR1 is SGDLS, CDR2 YYNGEE, per germline. Primed by a sample-barcoded 5' primer and a J-beta primer mix, a second PCR proceeded for 7 to 11 cycles. TCRdb re-analysed the 5' RACE reads in MiXCR, keeping a single row per CDR3 protein. The sample includes under 1,100,000 distinct CDR3 sequences, around 27% of them seen just once. Another study also made use of these data, one on T cells of mothers and their children.

The TCR comes from a girl aged 2-15 years in good health. The chain links TRBV9 to TRBJ2-1; TRBD2 matches 11 bases. The sequenced material came from blood. The CDR3 DNA follows: TGTGCCAGCAGCGTAGGGGGACTAGCGGAATACAATGAGCAGTTCTTC. It codes for CASSVGGLAEYNEQFF.